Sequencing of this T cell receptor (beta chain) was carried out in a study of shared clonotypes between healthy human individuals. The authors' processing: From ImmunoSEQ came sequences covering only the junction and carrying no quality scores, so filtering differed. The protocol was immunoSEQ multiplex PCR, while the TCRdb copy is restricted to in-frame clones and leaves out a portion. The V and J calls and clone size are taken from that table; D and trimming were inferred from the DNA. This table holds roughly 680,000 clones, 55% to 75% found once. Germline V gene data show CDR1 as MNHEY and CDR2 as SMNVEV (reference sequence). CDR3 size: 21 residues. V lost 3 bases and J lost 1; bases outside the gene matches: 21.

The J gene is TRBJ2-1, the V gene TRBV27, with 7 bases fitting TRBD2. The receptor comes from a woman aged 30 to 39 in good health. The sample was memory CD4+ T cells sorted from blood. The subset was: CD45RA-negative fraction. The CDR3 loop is CASSFTGGLQVIGKSYNEQFF. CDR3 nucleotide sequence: TGTGCCAGCAGTTTTACGGGGGGACTACAAGTGATAGGGAAATCCTACAATGAGCAGTTCTTC.